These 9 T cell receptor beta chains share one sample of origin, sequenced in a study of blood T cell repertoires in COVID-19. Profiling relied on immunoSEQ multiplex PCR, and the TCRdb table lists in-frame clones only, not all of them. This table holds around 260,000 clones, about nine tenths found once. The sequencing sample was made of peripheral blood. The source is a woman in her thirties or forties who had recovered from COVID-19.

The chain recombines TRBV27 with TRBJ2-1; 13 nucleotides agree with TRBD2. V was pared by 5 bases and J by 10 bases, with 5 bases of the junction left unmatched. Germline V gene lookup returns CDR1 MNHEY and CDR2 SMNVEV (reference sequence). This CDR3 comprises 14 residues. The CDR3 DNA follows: TGTGCCAGCAGTCAGCGGGGACTAGCGGGAGAGCAGTTCTTC. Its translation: CASSQRGLAGEQFF.

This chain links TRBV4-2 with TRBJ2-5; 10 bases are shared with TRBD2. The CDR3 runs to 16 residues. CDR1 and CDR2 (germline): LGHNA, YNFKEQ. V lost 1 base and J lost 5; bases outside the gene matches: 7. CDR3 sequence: CASSQASGRGRETQYF. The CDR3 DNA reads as TGTGCCAGCAGCCAAGCTAGCGGGAGAGGGAGGGAGACCCAGTACTTC.

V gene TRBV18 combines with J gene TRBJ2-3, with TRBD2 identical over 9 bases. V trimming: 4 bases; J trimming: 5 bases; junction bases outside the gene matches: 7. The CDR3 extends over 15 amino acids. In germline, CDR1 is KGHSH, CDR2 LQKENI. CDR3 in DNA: TGTGCCAGCTCACATACGGGACTAGCTATAGATACGCAGTATTTT. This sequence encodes CASSHTGLAIDTQYF.

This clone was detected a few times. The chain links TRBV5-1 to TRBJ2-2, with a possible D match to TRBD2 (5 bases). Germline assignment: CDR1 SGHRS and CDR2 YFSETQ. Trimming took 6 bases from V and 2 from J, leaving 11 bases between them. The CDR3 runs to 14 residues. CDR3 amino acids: CASTRTYNTGELFF. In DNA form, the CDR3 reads TGCGCCAGCACGAGGACTTACAACACCGGGGAGCTGTTTTTT.

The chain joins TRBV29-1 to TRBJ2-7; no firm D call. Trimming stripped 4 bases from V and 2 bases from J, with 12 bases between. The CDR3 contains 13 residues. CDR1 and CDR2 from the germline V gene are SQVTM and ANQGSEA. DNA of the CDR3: TGCAGCGTTGTCGCGGCGGTTACCTACGAGCAGTACTTC. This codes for CSVVAAVTYEQYF.

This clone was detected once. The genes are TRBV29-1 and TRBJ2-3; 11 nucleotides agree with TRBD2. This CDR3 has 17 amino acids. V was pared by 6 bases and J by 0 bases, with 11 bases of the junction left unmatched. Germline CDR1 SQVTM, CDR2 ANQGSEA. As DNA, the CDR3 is TGCAGCGTAGCAGGACTAGCGGGCCTTTATAGCACAGATACGCAGTATTTT. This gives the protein CSVAGLAGLYSTDTQYF.

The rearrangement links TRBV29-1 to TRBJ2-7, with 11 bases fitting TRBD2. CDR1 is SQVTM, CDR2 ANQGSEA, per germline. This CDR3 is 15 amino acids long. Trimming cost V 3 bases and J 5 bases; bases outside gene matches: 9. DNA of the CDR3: TGCAGCGTTGACACTAGCGGGAGTGGTAGCCACGAGCAGTACTTC. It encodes CSVDTSGSGSHEQYF.

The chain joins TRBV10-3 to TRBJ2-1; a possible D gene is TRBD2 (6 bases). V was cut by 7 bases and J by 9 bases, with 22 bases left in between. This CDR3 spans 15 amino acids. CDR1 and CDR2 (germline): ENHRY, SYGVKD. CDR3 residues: CAINVGGPGGIEQFF. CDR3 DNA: TGTGCCATCAATGTTGGCGGGCCCGGGGGTATTGAGCAGTTCTTC.

The CDR3 reads CAWGSTMTEAFF. DNA for the CDR3: TGTGCCTGGGGGAGCACGATGACTGAAGCTTTCTTT. The chain carries TRBV30 and TRBJ1-1; D not certain. The CDR3 extends over 12 amino acids. Germline-derived CDR1 and CDR2 are GTSNPN and SVGIG (reference sequence). The germline V and J ends were trimmed by 5 bases and 5 bases, with 12 bases remaining between them.